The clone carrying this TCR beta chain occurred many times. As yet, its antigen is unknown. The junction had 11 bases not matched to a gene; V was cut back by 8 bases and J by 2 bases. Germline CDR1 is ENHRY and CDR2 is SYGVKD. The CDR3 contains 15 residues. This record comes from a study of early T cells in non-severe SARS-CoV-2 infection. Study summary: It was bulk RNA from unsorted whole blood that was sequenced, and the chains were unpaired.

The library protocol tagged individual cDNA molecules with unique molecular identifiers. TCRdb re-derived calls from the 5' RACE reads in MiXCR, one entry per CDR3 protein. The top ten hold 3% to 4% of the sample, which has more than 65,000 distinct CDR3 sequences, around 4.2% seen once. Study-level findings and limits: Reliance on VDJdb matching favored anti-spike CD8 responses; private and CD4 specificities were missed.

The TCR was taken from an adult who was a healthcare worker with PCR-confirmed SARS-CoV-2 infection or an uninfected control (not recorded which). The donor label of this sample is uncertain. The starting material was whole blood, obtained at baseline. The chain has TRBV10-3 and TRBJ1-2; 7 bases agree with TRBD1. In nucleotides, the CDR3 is TGTGCCATCCAGAATGCCGGGACAGCCAACTATGGCTACACCTTC. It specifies CAIQNAGTANYGYTF.